A single TCR beta chain is shown here with its context. TCRdb keeps only in-frame clones here, not all; method: immunoSEQ multiplex PCR. This sample carries about 150,000 clones, about 88% of them seen once, and the ten largest clones take around 3.1%. This CDR3 is 13 amino acids long. Trimming removed 3 bases at V and 4 bases at J, with 7 bases between. Germline V gene data show CDR1 as ENHRY and CDR2 as SYGVKD. These data come from a study of T cell responses to AZD1222 COVID-19 vaccine. Study background: Timing groups of about 4 and about 12 weeks for second doses were pooled.

The sequence was collected from an adult in good health. The starting material was peripheral blood, obtained on day 0 of AZD1222 vaccination. The V and J genes are TRBV10-3 and TRBJ1-5; D remains ambiguous. The CDR3 sequence is CAISDSRNQPQHF. The DNA of the CDR3 is TGTGCCATCAGTGACTCCCGTAATCAGCCCCAGCATTTT.